The 22 T cell receptor beta chains presented below share a single source sample, sequenced in a study of CD8+ T cells in alopecia areata. Treatment meaning: oral pan-JAK inhibitor, 5-10 mg twice daily. Extraction of RNA preceded its reverse transcription into cDNA, which served as the sequencing template. Clones were sequenced by immunoSEQ multiplex PCR, and TCRdb holds only the in-frame ones, with some missing. The table shows 120,000 to 150,000 clones, with approximately 80% occurring only once. The sequencing here drew on CD8+ T cells sorted from blood, taken at week 4, from a patient treated with tofacitinib. The receptors were sampled from a human donor with alopecia areata.

DNA of the CDR3: TGTGCCAGCAGTTATGAGGGTACGCAGTATTTT. It yields the protein CASSYEGTQYF. The gene calls are TRBV27 and TRBJ2-3; D is perhaps TRBD2 (5 bases). Per germline, CDR1 MNHEY and CDR2 SMNVEV (reference sequence). Trimming removed 4 bases at V and 8 bases at J, with 7 bases between. This CDR3 is 11 amino acids long.

The chain recombines TRBV29-1 with TRBJ2-3, with TRBD2 identical over 11 bases. Germline CDR1 is SQVTM and CDR2 is ANQGSEA. This CDR3 is 14 amino acids long. After removal of 7 bases from V and 2 bases from J, the junction contained 5 bases not matched to a gene. The CDR3 DNA reads TGCAGCGGGGTAGCGGGGGGGCTCACAGATACGCAGTATTTT. As protein: CSGVAGGLTDTQYF.

The chain employs TRBV5-1 and TRBJ2-7; tentatively, D is TRBD1 (5 bases). The CDR3 contains 13 residues. With 3 bases removed from V and 2 bases from J, the gap between germline ends came to 9 bases. The V gene's germline CDR1 is SGHRS and CDR2 YFSETQ. DNA of the CDR3: TGCGCCAGCAGCTGGAGACAGACCTACGAGCAGTACTTC. Translating gives CASSWRQTYEQYF.

The J gene is TRBJ2-5, the V gene TRBV27; TRBD2 agrees at 10 bases. Per the germline V gene, CDR1 is MNHEY and CDR2 is SMNVEV (reference sequence). The CDR3 has 14 amino acids. V trimming: 3 bases; J trimming: 5 bases; junction bases outside the gene matches: 3. The CDR3 region has the DNA TGTGCCAGCAGTTTCAGCGGGGGGGCGGAGACCCAGTACTTC. Translating gives CASSFSGGAETQYF.

The J gene is TRBJ2-2, the V gene TRBV7-6; D not certain. This CDR3 contains 13 residues. CDR1 is SGHVS, CDR2 FNYEAQ, per germline. Between the trimmed V and J ends, which lost 3 bases and 2 bases, there was a span of 4 bases. The chain's CDR3 is CASSFLNTGELFF. The CDR3 bases are TGTGCCAGCAGCTTCCTCAACACCGGGGAGCTGTTTTTT.

The rearrangement links TRBV29-1 to TRBJ2-5; TRBD1 aligns across 8 bases. The DNA end lines up better with TRBJ2-7; the J call may be wrong. The CDR3 extends over 15 amino acids. Germline-derived CDR1 and CDR2 are SQVTM and ANQGSEA. CDR3 DNA sequence: TGCAGCGTCACTCGGACGGACAGGGTGTCCTACGAGCAGTACTTC. This gives the protein CSVTRTDRVSYEQYF.

The chain recombines TRBV4-1 with TRBJ2-1; D unclear. CDR3 length equals 11 residues. Germline-derived CDR1 and CDR2 are MGHRA and YSYEKL. Trimming removed 1 base from V and 9 bases from J, with 4 bases in between. CDR3 amino acids: CASSQGSEQFF. As DNA, the CDR3 is TGCGCCAGCAGCCAAGGGTCTGAGCAGTTCTTC.

With regard to this clone: A far larger clone is just one base off, so this is likely a read error. In the same sample, other DNA sequences code for this CDR3. The chain employs TRBV7-8 and TRBJ1-2, with TRBD1 matching over 8 bases. V shed 5 bases, J shed 5 bases, and the junction held 10 bases outside the gene matches. CDR1 is SGHVS and CDR2 is FQNEAQ in the germline V gene. This CDR3 is built from 15 residues. CDR3 loop: CASSQDRTGQYGYTF. CDR3 DNA sequence: TGTGCCAGCAGCCAAGATAGGACAGGGCAATATGGCTACACCTTC.

This clone was recorded once. One end of the junction varies from germline; a read error may be responsible. The CDR3 DNA follows: TGCGCCAGCAGCCAAGATCCCGGACAGGGCCCCCCGTTCCTGCTTTTT. Translating gives CASSQDPGQGPPFLLF. V gene TRBV4-3 combines with J gene TRBJ1-4; TRBD1 agrees at 8 bases. The germline V gene encodes CDR1 LGHNA and CDR2 YSLEER. The CDR3 is 16 residues long.

This clone was seen a handful of times. The chain employs TRBV5-1 and TRBJ1-4; 7 bases fit TRBD1. The junction had 6 bases not matched to a gene; V was cut back by 5 bases and J by 14 bases. CDR3 size: 11 residues. From germline, CDR1 is SGHRS and CDR2 YFSETQ. CDR3 DNA: TGCGCCAGCAGAGAGGGGGCCCGGCTGTTTTTT. Encoded protein: CASREGARLFF.

The chain is built from TRBV5-1 and TRBJ2-7, with 8 bases that match TRBD2. With 4 bases clipped from V and 0 bases from J, the junction kept 3 bases outside the gene matches. The length of the CDR3 is 14 residues. CDR1 and CDR2 from the germline V gene are SGHRS and YFSETQ. CDR3: CASSVGTSSYEQYF. CDR3 DNA sequence: TGCGCCAGCAGCGTAGGGACTAGCTCCTACGAGCAGTACTTC. Filled out from reference TRBV5-1 and TRBJ2-7, the complete variable domain reads KAGVTQTPRYLIKTRGQQVTLSCSPISGHRSVSWYQQTPGQGLQFLFEYFSETQRNKGNFPGRFSGRQFSNSRSEMNVSTLELGDSALYLCASSVGTSSYEQYFGPGTRLTVT.

The V call is TRBV19, the J call TRBJ2-1; possible D gene TRBD1, 6 bases. Germline V gene sequence: CDR1 LNHDA, CDR2 SQIVND (reference sequence). The length of the CDR3 is 13 residues. Trimming stripped 3 bases from V and 8 bases from J, with 11 bases between. The CDR3 loop is CASSIATGYEQFF. CDR3 coding DNA: TGTGCCAGTAGTATTGCCACAGGGTATGAGCAGTTCTTC.

The chain recombines TRBV29-1 with TRBJ1-2, with a tentative D call TRBD1 (5 bases). Germline V CDR1 and CDR2: SQVTM, ANQGSEA. Trimming removed 1 base from V and 6 bases from J, with 6 bases in between. This CDR3 is built from 11 residues. The CDR3 sequence is CSVEGGNGYTF. The CDR3 DNA sequence: TGCAGCGTTGAAGGGGGGAATGGCTACACCTTC.

The V and J genes are TRBV7-2 and TRBJ2-2, with 8 bases fitting TRBD2. Germline V gene data show CDR1 as SGHTA and CDR2 as FQGNSA. The J segment lost 4 bases and the V segment lost 7 bases, leaving 8 bases of the junction unmatched. The CDR3 covers 15 residues. For the CDR3, the DNA is TGTGCCAGCACCTCGGGGGGGCGTCTCACCGGGGAGCTGTTTTTT. Encoded protein: CASTSGGRLTGELFF.

The CDR3 DNA sequence: TGTGCTAGTGGTTTGGTGTTAGCGGGGGGAGGCGAGCAGTTCTTC. This encodes CASGLVLAGGGEQFF. The chain employs TRBV12-5 and TRBJ2-1, with TRBD2 matching 10 bases. This CDR3 is 15 amino acids long. V gave up 0 bases and J gave up 10 bases; unmatched junction bases: 6. Per germline, CDR1 LGHNT and CDR2 FRNRAP.

The genes are TRBV6-1 and TRBJ2-7, with D possibly being TRBD2 (6 bases). CDR3 length equals 14 residues. The V gene's germline CDR1 is MNHNS and CDR2 SASEGT. V was shortened by 2 bases and J by 2 bases, with 10 bases between the two germline ends. The CDR3 spells CASSELADAYEQYF. The DNA of the CDR3 is TGTGCCAGCAGTGAATTAGCGGACGCCTACGAGCAGTACTTC.

This clone occurred a few times. J is TRBJ1-2 and V is TRBV27; D remains ambiguous. Trimming removed 2 bases at V and 0 bases at J, with 10 bases between. The CDR3 covers 15 residues. CDR1 and CDR2 from the germline V gene are MNHEY and SMNVEV (reference sequence). The CDR3 sequence is CASSLVSGTNYGYTF. DNA of the CDR3: TGTGCCAGCAGTTTAGTGTCGGGAACTAACTATGGCTACACCTTC.

The V gene is TRBV4-1, the J gene TRBJ2-3; maybe TRBD2 (5 bases). The V end was cut by 0 bases, the J end by 4 bases, with 11 bases between. Germline CDR1 MGHRA, CDR2 YSYEKL. The length of the CDR3 is 15 residues. CDR3 loop: CASSQEYGGADTQYF. The CDR3 nucleotides read TGCGCCAGCAGCCAAGAGTATGGAGGTGCAGATACGCAGTATTTT.

This chain connects TRBV5-4 to TRBJ2-7, with a possible D match to TRBD1 (6 bases). In germline, CDR1 is SGHNT, CDR2 YYREEE (reference sequence). Trimming cost V 0 bases and J 2 bases, with 9 bases left between them. This CDR3 has 14 residues. The DNA of the CDR3 is TGTGCCAGCAGCTTGGAGGCAGGGGCCTACGAGCAGTACTTC. Translated, it gives CASSLEAGAYEQYF.

The chain combines TRBV5-5 with TRBJ2-5, with D hard to call. CDR1 SGHKS and CDR2 YYEKEE come from the germline V gene (reference sequence). This CDR3 has 14 residues. V was cut by 1 base and J by 1 base, with 8 bases left in between. DNA for the CDR3: TGTGCCAGCAGCTTGTGGGTGATCCAAGAGACCCAGTACTTC. It specifies CASSLWVIQETQYF.

The V gene is TRBV27, the J gene TRBJ2-7; D possibly matches TRBD1 or TRBD2 (5 bases each). The V end lost 3 bases, the J end lost 3 bases, and 12 bases lay between the germline ends. Looked up from germline, CDR1 is MNHEY and CDR2 is SMNVEV (reference sequence). CDR3 length equals 14 residues. The CDR3 loop reads CASSLIQGDYEQYF. The CDR3 region has the DNA TGTGCCAGCAGTTTGATCCAGGGAGACTACGAGCAGTACTTC.

The chain combines TRBV6-6 with TRBJ1-5, with a weak D call TRBD1 (6 bases). Germline V gives CDR1 MNHNY, CDR2 SVGAGI (reference sequence). The CDR3 contains 16 residues. V was cut by 4 bases and J by 2 bases, with 15 bases left in between. CDR3 sequence: CASSSRVRGGNQPQHF. Here the CDR3 DNA reads TGTGCCAGCAGTTCTCGGGTTAGGGGGGGCAATCAGCCCCAGCATTTT.